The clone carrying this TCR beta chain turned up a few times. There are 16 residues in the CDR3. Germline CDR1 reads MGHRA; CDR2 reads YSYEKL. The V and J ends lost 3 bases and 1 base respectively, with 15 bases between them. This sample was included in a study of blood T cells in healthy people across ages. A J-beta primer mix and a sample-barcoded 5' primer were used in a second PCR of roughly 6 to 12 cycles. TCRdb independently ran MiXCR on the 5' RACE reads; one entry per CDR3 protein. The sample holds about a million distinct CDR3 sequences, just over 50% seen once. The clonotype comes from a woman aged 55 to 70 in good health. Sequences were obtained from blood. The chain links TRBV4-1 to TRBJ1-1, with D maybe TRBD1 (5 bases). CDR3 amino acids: CASSQGSWGRNTEAFF. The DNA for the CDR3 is TGCGCCAGCAGCCAGGGCTCATGGGGGAGGAACACTGAAGCTTTCTTT.